This TCR beta chain was retrieved from a study of blood T cell repertoires in COVID-19. Clones were sequenced by immunoSEQ multiplex PCR, and TCRdb holds only the in-frame ones, with some missing. The data contain over 50,000 clones, 80% to 90% of them singletons. The CDR3 covers 14 residues. Trimming shortened V by 7 bases and J by 2 bases, and 12 bases separated the two germline ends. The germline V gene has CDR1 LNHDA and CDR2 SQIVND (reference sequence). The clonotype was recovered from a human donor in a cohort sampled during active COVID-19. The J gene is TRBJ1-5, the V gene TRBV19, with D uncertain. The sample taken for sequencing was peripheral blood. In DNA, the CDR3 is TGTGCCAGTAAAGTCTCGCGAGGCAATCAGCCCCAGCATTTT. The encoded protein is CASKVSRGNQPQHF.